These 28 T cell receptor beta chains originate from one sample sequenced in a study of cytomegalovirus exposure and HLA in healthy donors. PCR used 60 Vbeta primers and 13 Jbeta primers. TCRdb's table, derived via immunoSEQ multiplex PCR, lists solely in-frame clones and lacks some. The sample consists of approximately 97,000 clones, approximately 80% of them appearing once. Specimen: PBMCs. The source is a male donor in good health and CMV-seropositive.

CDR3 sequence (DNA): TGTGCCAGCAGCCCTGGGACTAGCGGGGGCGATGAGCAGTTCTTC. This translates into CASSPGTSGGDEQFF. The chain uses TRBV4-2 and TRBJ2-1, with TRBD2 matching over 14 bases. CDR1 is LGHNA, CDR2 YNFKEQ, per germline. Trimming removed 4 bases from V and 8 bases from J; junction bases left unmatched: 4. The CDR3 covers 15 residues.

The chain employs TRBV9 and TRBJ1-6; D perhaps matches TRBD1 (6 bases). The CDR3 length is 15 residues. Trimming stripped 5 bases from V and 3 bases from J, with 12 bases between. Germline values: CDR1 SGDLS, CDR2 YYNGEE. CDR3 protein: CASSPSGHYNSPLHF. Written as DNA, the CDR3 is TGTGCCAGCAGTCCCTCGGGACACTATAATTCACCCCTCCACTTT.

This chain connects TRBV5-1 to TRBJ1-2; D remains unclear. Germline CDR1 SGHRS, CDR2 YFSETQ. The CDR3 totals 14 residues. V was pared by 4 bases and J by 4 bases, with 14 bases between. The CDR3 here is CASSPVVPLYGYTF. The CDR3 DNA reads TGCGCCAGCAGCCCGGTAGTTCCCCTCTATGGCTACACCTTC.

The chain couples TRBV5-4 to TRBJ2-3; perhaps TRBD2 as D (6 bases). This CDR3 comprises 15 residues. Trimming shortened V by 4 bases and J by 5 bases, and 17 bases separated the two germline ends. CDR1 SGHNT and CDR2 YYREEE come from the germline V gene (reference sequence). The DNA for the CDR3 is TGTGCCAGCAGCCTCGCGGGGCCAGGAAGAGATACGCAGTATTTT. Translated: CASSLAGPGRDTQYF.

A single count supports this clone. Here the CDR3 reads CASSQTRRGGSTDTQYF. Here the CDR3 DNA reads TGCGCCAGCAGCCAAACCCGCAGGGGCGGCAGCACAGATACGCAGTATTTT. The rearrangement uses TRBV4-1 and TRBJ2-3; a weak D match, TRBD1 (6 bases). The CDR3 spans 17 residues. Germline V lookup: CDR1 MGHRA, CDR2 YSYEKL. V lost 2 bases, J lost 0 bases, and 15 bases lay in between.

The chain links TRBV5-1 to TRBJ2-7; 8 nucleotides align to TRBD1. The germline gives CDR1 SGHRS, CDR2 YFSETQ. The CDR3 length is 16 residues. With V trimmed by 4 bases and J by 3 bases, 12 bases remained unmatched. This CDR3 reads CASSPNPGQANYEQYF. The CDR3 nucleotides are TGCGCCAGCAGCCCCAACCCGGGACAGGCGAACTACGAGCAGTACTTC.

The chain combines TRBV5-6 with TRBJ2-7, with D perhaps TRBD2 (7 bases). This CDR3 has 14 residues. In germline, CDR1 is SGHDT, CDR2 YYEEEE. V shed 6 bases and J shed 2 bases, with 15 bases lying between them. CDR3 in DNA: TGTGCCAGCACACGGGGGGCCGGGACCTACGAGCAGTACTTC. This codes for CASTRGAGTYEQYF.

The J gene is TRBJ1-2, the V gene TRBV28; no definite D call. Per the germline V gene, CDR1 is MDHEN and CDR2 is SYDVKM. This CDR3 has 12 residues. Trimming removed 7 bases at V and 4 bases at J, with 10 bases between. The CDR3: CASKRGSYGYTF. CDR3 sequence (DNA): TGTGCCAGCAAACGGGGATCCTATGGCTACACCTTC.

V usage is TRBV19 and J usage is TRBJ1-2; D gene unclear. The CDR3 sequence is 15 residues long. Germline V gene data show CDR1 as LNHDA and CDR2 as SQIVND (reference sequence). Trimming removed 3 bases from V and 4 bases from J, with 15 bases in between. This CDR3 is CASSISGPSLYGYTF. The CDR3 bases are TGTGCCAGTAGTATTAGTGGGCCTTCCCTCTATGGCTACACCTTC.

In this sample, this clone turned up a few times. J is TRBJ1-4 and V is TRBV6-1; maybe TRBD1 (5 bases). The CDR3 spans 15 residues. From germline, CDR1 is MNHNS and CDR2 SASEGT. V lost 3 bases and J 0 bases, leaving 8 bases between the germline ends. The chain's CDR3 is CASSEGGTTNEKLFF. The CDR3 nucleotides are TGTGCCAGCAGTGAGGGGGGGACAACTAATGAAAAACTGTTTTTT.

This clone showed up just a few times. The V gene is TRBV5-1, the J gene TRBJ1-1; D perhaps matches TRBD1 (6 bases). Germline V gene data show CDR1 as SGHRS and CDR2 as YFSETQ. The ends were cut back, 0 bases at V and 0 bases at J, with 9 bases in the middle. This CDR3 comprises 15 residues. The DNA for the CDR3 is TGCGCCAGCAGCTTGGGGCAGGGGCTGAACACTGAAGCTTTCTTT. This encodes CASSLGQGLNTEAFF.

The chain uses TRBV6-6 and TRBJ2-7; 8 bases map to TRBD1. V was pared by 2 bases and J by 7 bases, with 4 bases of the junction left unmatched. The germline V gene encodes CDR1 MNHNY and CDR2 SVGAGI (reference sequence). The CDR3 runs to 13 residues. The CDR3, as DNA: TGTGCCAGCAGTTACCCCGGGACAGGAGAGCAGTACTTC. The encoded protein is CASSYPGTGEQYF.

The CDR3 sequence is CASSEWASGGSSSYEQYF. CDR3 bases: TGTGCCAGCAGTGAGTGGGCTAGCGGGGGGTCGAGCTCCTACGAGCAGTACTTC. The V gene is TRBV6-1, the J gene TRBJ2-7; 11 bases map to TRBD2. The V segment lost 3 bases and the J segment 0 bases; nucleotides outside the gene matches: 10. The CDR3 extends over 18 amino acids. Germline CDR1 reads MNHNS; CDR2 reads SASEGT.

The V gene is TRBV4-2, the J gene TRBJ2-5, with D unclear. Trimming removed 4 bases from V and 3 bases from J, with 9 bases in between. Looked up from germline, CDR1 is LGHNA and CDR2 is YNFKEQ. This CDR3 is 13 amino acids long. The CDR3 DNA is TGTGCCAGCAGCCCTGGCAGCGAAGAGACCCAGTACTTC. Protein sequence: CASSPGSEETQYF.

The gene calls are TRBV25-1 and TRBJ1-5; possible D gene TRBD1, 6 bases. The germline V gene has CDR1 MGHDK and CDR2 SYGVNS. CDR3 length equals 15 residues. Trimming cost V 3 bases and J 1 base, with 10 bases left between them. CDR3 sequence: CASSETGVSNQPQHF. The CDR3, as DNA: TGTGCCAGCAGTGAGACAGGAGTAAGCAATCAGCCCCAGCATTTT.

The chain recombines TRBV4-3 with TRBJ2-2; D is undetermined. Germline CDR1 LGHNA, CDR2 YSLEER. V lost 0 bases to trimming and J lost 5 bases, with 10 bases between them. This CDR3 comprises 15 residues. This CDR3 is CASSQERLPTGELFF. The CDR3 DNA follows: TGCGCCAGCAGCCAAGAACGTCTACCTACCGGGGAGCTGTTTTTT.

This clone was seen once. The chain combines TRBV4-1 with TRBJ1-3; D remains unclear. The germline V and J ends were trimmed by 1 base and 1 base, with 2 bases remaining between them. The CDR3 is made up of 13 amino acids. Germline V CDR1 and CDR2: MGHRA, YSYEKL. This CDR3 reads CASSQASGNTIYF. CDR3 in DNA: TGCGCCAGCAGCCAAGCTTCTGGAAACACCATATATTTT.

CDR3 nucleotides: TGCGCCAGCAATGGACAGGGGCAAACTAGCACAGATACGCAGTATTTT. Translation: CASNGQGQTSTDTQYF. The chain is built from TRBV5-1 and TRBJ2-3; 9 bases fit TRBD1. Germline V gene data show CDR1 as SGHRS and CDR2 as YFSETQ. V was pared by 6 bases and J by 0 bases, with 8 bases of the junction left unmatched. The CDR3 consists of 16 residues. Full variable domain (missing parts from reference TRBV5-1 and TRBJ2-3): KAGVTQTPRYLIKTRGQQVTLSCSPISGHRSVSWYQQTPGQGLQFLFEYFSETQRNKGNFPGRFSGRQFSNSRSEMNVSTLELGDSALYLCASNGQGQTSTDTQYFGPGTRLTVL.

V and J are TRBV30 and TRBJ1-1; weak D call: TRBD1 (6 bases). Germline values: CDR1 GTSNPN, CDR2 SVGIG (reference sequence). The CDR3 has 15 amino acids. Trimming took 4 bases from V and 1 from J, leaving 16 bases between them. The CDR3 loop reads CAWIPSWTENTEAFF. CDR3 bases: TGTGCCTGGATCCCCTCGTGGACAGAGAACACTGAAGCTTTCTTT.

This clone occurred once. The V and J genes are TRBV18 and TRBJ2-1; 8 nucleotides align to TRBD2. Trimming took 0 bases from V and 6 from J; bases not matched to a gene: 4. CDR1 and CDR2 from the germline V gene are KGHSH and LQKENI. The CDR3 runs 15 residues. This CDR3 reads CASSPPFGTSNEQFF. CDR3 nucleotide sequence: TGTGCCAGCTCACCACCGTTCGGGACTAGCAATGAGCAGTTCTTC. Full variable domain (remainder filled in from reference TRBV18 and TRBJ2-1): NAGVMQNPRHLVRRRGQEARLRCSPMKGHSHVYWYRQLPEEGLKFMVYLQKENIIDESGMPKERFSAEFPKEGPSILRIQQVVRGDSAAYFCASSPPFGTSNEQFFGPGTRLTVL.

The gene calls are TRBV5-4 and TRBJ1-3, with no clear D. Deletions cut 3 bases from V and 4 bases from J, with 14 bases between. Germline V CDR1 and CDR2: SGHNT, YYREEE (reference sequence). CDR3 length: 15 residues. The CDR3 protein is CASSSDSLSGNTIYF. The CDR3 DNA follows: TGTGCCAGCAGCTCTGATTCACTCTCAGGAAACACCATATATTTT.

The chain employs TRBV5-1 and TRBJ1-6, with D perhaps matching TRBD1 (6 bases). V lost 0 bases and J 10 bases, leaving 11 bases between the germline ends. The CDR3 spans 14 residues. From germline, CDR1 is SGHRS and CDR2 YFSETQ. Written as DNA, the CDR3 is TGCGCCAGCAGCTTGGGGACAGCCCGATCACCCCTCCACTTT. Its translation: CASSLGTARSPLHF.

The rearrangement joins TRBV5-1 to TRBJ1-1; 10 positions agree with TRBD1. There are 17 residues in the CDR3. The J segment lost 1 base and the V segment lost 3 bases, leaving 9 bases of the junction unmatched. Germline V lookup: CDR1 SGHRS, CDR2 YFSETQ. This chain's CDR3 is CASSSLPGQGSNTEAFF. Here the CDR3 DNA reads TGCGCCAGCAGCTCTCTACCGGGACAGGGGTCGAACACTGAAGCTTTCTTT.

The chain joins TRBV29-1 to TRBJ2-7; 8 nucleotides line up with TRBD1. The CDR3 consists of 13 residues. Germline-derived CDR1 and CDR2 are SQVTM and ANQGSEA. V was pared by 4 bases and J by 6 bases, with 8 bases of the junction left unmatched. The CDR3 is CSVVSGQGFEQYF. CDR3 DNA sequence: TGCAGCGTTGTCTCAGGACAGGGCTTCGAGCAGTACTTC.

This clone has just a few counts. V and J are TRBV19 and TRBJ2-3; D is possibly TRBD1 (5 bases). This CDR3 has 15 residues. The germline V gene has CDR1 LNHDA and CDR2 SQIVND (reference sequence). V was cut by 6 bases and J by 1 base, with 14 bases left in between. The CDR3 DNA sequence: TGTGCCAGTAGGATGAGTTTAGGGGGCACAGATACGCAGTATTTT. Protein: CASRMSLGGTDTQYF.

This clone was observed once. The gene calls are TRBV6-6 and TRBJ2-7; the D gene is possibly TRBD2 (5 bases). Germline V CDR1 and CDR2: MNHNY, SVGAGI (reference sequence). Trimming removed 2 bases from V and 5 bases from J, with 7 bases in between. The CDR3 has 12 amino acids. The CDR3 sequence is CASSYAGNEQYF. CDR3 DNA: TGTGCCAGCAGTTACGCGGGTAACGAGCAGTACTTC.

This chain connects TRBV11-2 to TRBJ1-5; D is uncertain. Trimming took 4 bases from V and 6 from J, leaving 10 bases between them. Germline CDR1 and CDR2: SGHAT and FQNNGV. The CDR3 sequence is 13 residues long. CDR3 sequence: CASSWAPSQPQHF. The CDR3 DNA follows: TGTGCCAGCAGCTGGGCCCCGAGTCAGCCCCAGCATTTT.

The V call is TRBV20-1, the J call TRBJ2-1; no definite D call. Trimming cost V 5 bases and J 3 bases, with 5 bases left between them. The CDR3 consists of 11 residues. The germline V gene encodes CDR1 DFQATT and CDR2 SNEGSKA (reference sequence). CDR3 amino acids: CSALDYNEQFF. CDR3 in DNA: TGCAGTGCTTTAGACTACAATGAGCAGTTCTTC.